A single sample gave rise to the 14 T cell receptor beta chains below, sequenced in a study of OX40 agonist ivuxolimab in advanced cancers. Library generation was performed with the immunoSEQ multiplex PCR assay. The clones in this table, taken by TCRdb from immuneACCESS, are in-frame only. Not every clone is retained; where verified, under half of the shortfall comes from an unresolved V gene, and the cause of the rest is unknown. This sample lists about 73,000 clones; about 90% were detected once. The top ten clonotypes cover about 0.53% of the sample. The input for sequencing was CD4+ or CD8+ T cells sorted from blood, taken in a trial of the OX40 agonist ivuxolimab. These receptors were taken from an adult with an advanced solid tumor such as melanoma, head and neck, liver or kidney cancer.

The CDR3 loop is CASSLNPGGNTGELFF. The CDR3 region has the DNA TGTGCCAGCAGCTTGAATCCCGGGGGGAACACCGGGGAGCTGTTTTTT. The chain carries TRBV5-6 and TRBJ2-2, with D tentatively TRBD2 (6 bases). The CDR3 is 16 residues long. Germline CDR1 is SGHDT and CDR2 is YYEEEE. The V end lost 1 base, the J end lost 1 base, and 11 bases lay between the germline ends.

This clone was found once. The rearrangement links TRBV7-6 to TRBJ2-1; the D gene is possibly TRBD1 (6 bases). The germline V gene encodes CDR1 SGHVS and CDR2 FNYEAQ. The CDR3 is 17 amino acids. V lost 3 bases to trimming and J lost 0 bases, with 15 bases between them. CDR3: CASSLGQPLSSYNEQFF. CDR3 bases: TGTGCCAGCAGCTTGGGACAACCCCTGAGCTCCTACAATGAGCAGTTCTTC.

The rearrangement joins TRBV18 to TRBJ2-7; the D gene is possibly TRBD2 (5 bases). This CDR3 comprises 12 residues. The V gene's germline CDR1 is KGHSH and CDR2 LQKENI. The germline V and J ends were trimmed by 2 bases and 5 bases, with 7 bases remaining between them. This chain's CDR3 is CASSPSGNEQYF. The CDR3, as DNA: TGTGCCAGCTCACCATCGGGGAACGAGCAGTACTTC.

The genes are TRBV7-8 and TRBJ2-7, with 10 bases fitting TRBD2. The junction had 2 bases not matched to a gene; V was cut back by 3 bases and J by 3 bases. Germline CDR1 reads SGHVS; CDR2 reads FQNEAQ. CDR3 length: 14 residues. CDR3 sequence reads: CASSFSGRFYEQYF. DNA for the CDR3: TGTGCCAGCAGCTTTAGCGGGAGGTTCTACGAGCAGTACTTC.

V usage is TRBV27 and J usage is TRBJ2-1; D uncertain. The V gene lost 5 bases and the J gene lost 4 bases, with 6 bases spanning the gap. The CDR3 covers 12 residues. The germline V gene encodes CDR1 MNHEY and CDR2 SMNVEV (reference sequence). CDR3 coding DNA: TGTGCCAGCAGTAACGGTTACAATGAGCAGTTCTTC. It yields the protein CASSNGYNEQFF.

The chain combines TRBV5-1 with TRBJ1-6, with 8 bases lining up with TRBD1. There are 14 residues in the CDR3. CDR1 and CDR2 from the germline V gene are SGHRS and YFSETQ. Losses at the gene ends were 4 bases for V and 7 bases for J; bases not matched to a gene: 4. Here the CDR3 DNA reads TGCGCCAGCAGCCCTGGGGACAGGAATTCACCCCTCCACTTT. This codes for CASSPGDRNSPLHF.

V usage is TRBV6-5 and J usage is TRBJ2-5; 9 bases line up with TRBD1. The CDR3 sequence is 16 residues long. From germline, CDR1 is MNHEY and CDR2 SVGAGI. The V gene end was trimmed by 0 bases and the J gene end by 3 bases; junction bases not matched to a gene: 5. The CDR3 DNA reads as TGTGCCAGCAGTTACTCGACAGGGGGGCACGAAGAGACCCAGTACTTC. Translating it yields CASSYSTGGHEETQYF.

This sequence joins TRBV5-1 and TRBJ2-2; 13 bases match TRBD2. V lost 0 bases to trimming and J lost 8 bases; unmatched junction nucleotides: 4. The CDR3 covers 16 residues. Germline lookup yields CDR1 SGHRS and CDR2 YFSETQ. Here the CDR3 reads CASSLGTSGRAGELFF. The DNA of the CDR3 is TGCGCCAGCAGCTTGGGGACTAGCGGGAGAGCGGGGGAGCTGTTTTTT.

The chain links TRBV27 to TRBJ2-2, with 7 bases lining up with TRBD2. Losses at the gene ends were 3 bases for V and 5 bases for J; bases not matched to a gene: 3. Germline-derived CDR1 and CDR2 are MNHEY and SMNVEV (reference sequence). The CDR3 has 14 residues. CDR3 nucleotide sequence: TGTGCCAGCAGTTTTGCGGGAGTGACCGGGGAGCTGTTTTTT. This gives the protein CASSFAGVTGELFF.

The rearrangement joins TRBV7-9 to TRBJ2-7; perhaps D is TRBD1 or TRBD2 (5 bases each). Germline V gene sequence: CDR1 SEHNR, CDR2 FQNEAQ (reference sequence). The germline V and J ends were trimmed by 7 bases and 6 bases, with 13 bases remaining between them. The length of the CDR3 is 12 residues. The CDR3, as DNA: TGTGCCAGCAACTTGGGGGTAGGCGAGCAGTACTTC. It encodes CASNLGVGEQYF.

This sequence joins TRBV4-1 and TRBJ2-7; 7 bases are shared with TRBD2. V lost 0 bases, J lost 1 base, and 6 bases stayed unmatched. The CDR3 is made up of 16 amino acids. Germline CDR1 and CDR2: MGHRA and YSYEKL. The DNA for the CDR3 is TGCGCCAGCAGCCAAGATCGCGGGAGTGGGTCCTACGAGCAGTACTTC. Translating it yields CASSQDRGSGSYEQYF.

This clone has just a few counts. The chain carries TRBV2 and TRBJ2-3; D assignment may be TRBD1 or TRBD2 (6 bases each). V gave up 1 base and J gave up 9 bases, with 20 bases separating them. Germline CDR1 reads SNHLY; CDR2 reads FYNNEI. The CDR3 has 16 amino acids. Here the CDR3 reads CASSEVGAGHPGTQYF. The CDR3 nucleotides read TGTGCCAGCAGTGAAGTCGGTGCGGGACACCCTGGAACGCAGTATTTT.

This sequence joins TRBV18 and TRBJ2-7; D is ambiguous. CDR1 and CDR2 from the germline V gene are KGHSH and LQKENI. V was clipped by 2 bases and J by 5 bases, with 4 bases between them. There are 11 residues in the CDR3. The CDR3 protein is CASSPGHEQYF. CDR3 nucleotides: TGTGCCAGCTCACCAGGCCACGAGCAGTACTTC.

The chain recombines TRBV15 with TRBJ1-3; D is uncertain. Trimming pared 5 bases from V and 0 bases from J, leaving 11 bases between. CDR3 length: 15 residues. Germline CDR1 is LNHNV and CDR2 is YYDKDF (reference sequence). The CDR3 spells CATSEDLYSGNTIYF. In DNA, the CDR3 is TGTGCCACCAGCGAAGACCTATACTCTGGAAACACCATATATTTT.